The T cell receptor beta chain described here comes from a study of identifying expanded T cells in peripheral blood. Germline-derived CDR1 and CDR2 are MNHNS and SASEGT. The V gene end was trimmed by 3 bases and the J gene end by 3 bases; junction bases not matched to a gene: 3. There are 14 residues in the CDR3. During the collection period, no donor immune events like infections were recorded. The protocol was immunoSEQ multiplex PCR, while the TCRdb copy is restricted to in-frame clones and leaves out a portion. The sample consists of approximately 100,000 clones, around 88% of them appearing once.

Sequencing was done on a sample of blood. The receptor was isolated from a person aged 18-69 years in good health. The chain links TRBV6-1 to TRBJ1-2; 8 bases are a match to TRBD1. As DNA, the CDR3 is TGTGCCAGCAGTGACGCAGGGGGCGACTATGGCTACACCTTC. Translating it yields CASSDAGGDYGYTF.